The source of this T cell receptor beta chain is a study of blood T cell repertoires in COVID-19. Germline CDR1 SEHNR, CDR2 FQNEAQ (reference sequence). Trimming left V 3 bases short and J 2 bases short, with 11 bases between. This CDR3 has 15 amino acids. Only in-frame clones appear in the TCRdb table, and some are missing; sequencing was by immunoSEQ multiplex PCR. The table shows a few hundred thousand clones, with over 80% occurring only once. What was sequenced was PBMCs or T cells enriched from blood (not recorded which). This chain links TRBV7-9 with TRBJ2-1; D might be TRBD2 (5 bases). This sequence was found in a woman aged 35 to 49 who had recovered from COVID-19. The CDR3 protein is CASSFVANTYNEQFF. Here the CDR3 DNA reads TGTGCCAGCAGCTTTGTAGCGAATACCTACAATGAGCAGTTCTTC. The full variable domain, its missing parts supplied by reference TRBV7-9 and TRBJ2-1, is DTGVSQNPRHKITKRGQNVTFRCDPISEHNRLYWYRQTLGQGPEFLTYFQNEAQLEKSRLLSDRFSAERPKGSFSTLEIQRTEQGDSAMYLCASSFVANTYNEQFFGPGTRLTVL.